The entry that follows covers one TCR beta chain sequence. This specimen comes from a study of blood T cell repertoires in COVID-19. Original processing notes: Amplified reference gene primers provided the basis for estimating nucleated cell counts. The repertoire was sequenced with immunoSEQ multiplex PCR; TCRdb's copy has only in-frame clones and lacks some. Clone size and the V and J calls come from that table; the DNA yielded D and trimming. The sample lists around 75,000 clones; approximately 79% were seen once. Sequenced sample: peripheral blood. The TCR originated in a woman at least 80 years old with active or convalescent COVID-19.

The CDR3, as DNA: TGTGCCAGCAGCCAAGAAATCGACAGCAGGCACGAGCAGTACTTC. Protein product: CASSQEIDSRHEQYF. V and J are TRBV4-2 and TRBJ2-7; D is possibly TRBD1 (5 bases). The CDR3 has 15 amino acids. Germline V gene data show CDR1 as LGHNA and CDR2 as YNFKEQ. V lost 0 bases, J lost 5 bases, and 14 bases lay in between.